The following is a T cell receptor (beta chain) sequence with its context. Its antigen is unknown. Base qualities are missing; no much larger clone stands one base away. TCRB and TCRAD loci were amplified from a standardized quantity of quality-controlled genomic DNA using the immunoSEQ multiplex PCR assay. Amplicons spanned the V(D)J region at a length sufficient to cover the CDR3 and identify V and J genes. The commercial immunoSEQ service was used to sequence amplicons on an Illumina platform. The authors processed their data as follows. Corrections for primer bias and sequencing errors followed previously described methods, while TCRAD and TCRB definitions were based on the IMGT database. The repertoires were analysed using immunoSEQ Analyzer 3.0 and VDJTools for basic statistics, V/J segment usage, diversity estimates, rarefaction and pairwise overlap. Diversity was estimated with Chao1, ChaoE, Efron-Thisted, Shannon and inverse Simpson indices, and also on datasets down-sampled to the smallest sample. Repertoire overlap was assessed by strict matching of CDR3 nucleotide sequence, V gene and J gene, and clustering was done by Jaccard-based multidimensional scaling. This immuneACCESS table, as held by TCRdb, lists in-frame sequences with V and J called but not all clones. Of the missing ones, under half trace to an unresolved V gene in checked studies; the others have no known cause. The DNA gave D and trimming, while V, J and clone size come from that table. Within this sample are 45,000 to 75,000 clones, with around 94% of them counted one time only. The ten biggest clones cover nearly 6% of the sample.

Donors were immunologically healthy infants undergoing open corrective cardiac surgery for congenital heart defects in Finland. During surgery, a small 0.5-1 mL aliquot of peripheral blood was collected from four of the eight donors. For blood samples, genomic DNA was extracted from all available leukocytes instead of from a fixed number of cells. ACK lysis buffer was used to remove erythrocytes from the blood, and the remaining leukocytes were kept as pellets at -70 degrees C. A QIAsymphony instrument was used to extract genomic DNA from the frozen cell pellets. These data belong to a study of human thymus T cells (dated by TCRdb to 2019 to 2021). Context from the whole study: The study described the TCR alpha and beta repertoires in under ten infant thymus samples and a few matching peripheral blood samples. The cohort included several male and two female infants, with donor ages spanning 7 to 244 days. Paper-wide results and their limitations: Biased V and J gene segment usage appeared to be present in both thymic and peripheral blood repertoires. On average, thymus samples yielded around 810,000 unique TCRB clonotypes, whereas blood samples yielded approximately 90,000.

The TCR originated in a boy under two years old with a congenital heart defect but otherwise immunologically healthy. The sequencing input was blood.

The CDR3 is CAWVRGPQETQYF. The DNA sequence follows: TGTGCCTGGGTACGAGGACCCCAAGAGACCCAGTACTTC. The chain was built from TRBV30 and TRBJ2-5, with no D gene named confidently. Reading the germline V gene (reference sequence) gives CDR1 GTSNPN and CDR2 SVGIG. The CDR3 sequence holds 13 residues, the cysteine and phenylalanine included. Of all the DNA, just the CDR3 is kept, 39 bases in frame from base 1. Cut back by 5 bases and 1 base, the V and J ends lie 11 bases apart.